A single sample gave rise to the 13 T cell receptor beta chains below, sequenced in a study of sequential checkpoint blockade in melanoma (dated by TCRdb to about 2019). The receptor library was made with the immunoSEQ multiplex PCR assay. TCRdb retrieved this table from immuneACCESS and kept in-frame rearrangements only. Not all clones are present; in checked studies, unresolved V genes account for under half, and no reason is known for the remainder. This sample gives about 40,000 clones in total; about nine tenths of them show up just once. Clones ranked in the top ten supply 10% to 15% of the sample. Per the publication, the treatment or condition label means: randomized to nivolumab then ipilimumab (arm A) or the reverse (arm B). This specimen was CD8+ T cells sorted from blood (inferred from file names), taken from a patient given nivolumab and ipilimumab in sequence. The receptors were sampled from a human donor with melanoma.

This clone was recorded once. The J gene is TRBJ2-3, the V gene TRBV4-1; D unresolved. From germline, CDR1 is MGHRA and CDR2 YSYEKL. Trimming shortened V by 0 bases and J by 6 bases, and 7 bases separated the two germline ends. The CDR3 spans 13 residues. The CDR3: CASSQDLVDTQYF. The CDR3 DNA reads TGCGCCAGCAGCCAAGATCTAGTGGATACGCAGTATTTT.

This clone turned up a few times. This chain joins TRBV28 and TRBJ1-1; D is undetermined. Germline assignment: CDR1 MDHEN and CDR2 SYDVKM. The CDR3 is 14 residues long. V was pared by 1 base and J by 3 bases, with 9 bases between. The CDR3 reads CASSLSPGDTEAFF. The CDR3 nucleotides read TGTGCCAGCAGTTTATCCCCCGGGGACACTGAAGCTTTCTTT.

This clone has a handful of counts. The V call is TRBV10-3, the J call TRBJ1-2; 10 bases match TRBD1. V gave up 7 bases and J gave up 6 bases; unmatched junction bases: 5. There are 13 residues in the CDR3. The germline V gene encodes CDR1 ENHRY and CDR2 SYGVKD. CDR3 sequence (DNA): TGTGCCATCACCCGGACAGGGGGGCATGGCTACACCTTC. As protein: CAITRTGGHGYTF.

The rearrangement uses TRBV6-5 and TRBJ1-1; D not certain. The germline CDR1 and CDR2 sequences are MNHEY and SVGAGI. With 0 bases removed from V and 5 bases from J, the gap between germline ends came to 7 bases. The CDR3 sequence is 13 residues long. The DNA for the CDR3 is TGTGCCAGCAGTTACTCAGCGAGAACTGAAGCTTTCTTT. Translated: CASSYSARTEAFF.

V usage is TRBV5-4 and J usage is TRBJ2-5, with 7 bases matching TRBD2. The J call is uncertain, as TRBJ2-7 better fits the DNA end. The CDR3 is 14 amino acids. Germline V CDR1 and CDR2: SGHNT, YYREEE (reference sequence). DNA of the CDR3: TGTGCCAGCAGCTTGGGCGGGACTACCAACGAGCAGTACTTC. Its translation is CASSLGGTTNEQYF.

This chain uses TRBV19 with TRBJ2-5; possibly TRBD2 for D (6 bases). This CDR3 spans 14 amino acids. V was trimmed by 3 bases and J by 1 base, leaving 9 bases between them. Germline V lookup: CDR1 LNHDA, CDR2 SQIVND (reference sequence). CDR3 sequence: CASSMFGGQETQYF. The CDR3 coding sequence is TGTGCCAGTAGTATGTTCGGGGGCCAAGAGACCCAGTACTTC.

The chain couples TRBV30 to TRBJ1-4, with D tentatively TRBD1 (5 bases). This CDR3 has 13 amino acids. Germline values: CDR1 GTSNPN, CDR2 SVGIG (reference sequence). Deletions cut 7 bases from V and 8 bases from J, with 17 bases between. The CDR3 region is CASGLQNGEKLFF. The CDR3 DNA sequence: TGTGCCTCGGGACTCCAAAACGGAGAAAAACTGTTTTTT.

This chain uses TRBV27 with TRBJ1-5, with D perhaps TRBD1 (6 bases). V dropped 3 bases and J dropped 1 base, with 16 bases sitting between them. CDR3 size: 17 residues. Germline values: CDR1 MNHEY, CDR2 SMNVEV (reference sequence). CDR3 region: CASSFLGQGPSNQPQHF. CDR3 nucleotide sequence: TGTGCCAGCAGTTTCTTGGGGCAGGGGCCCAGCAATCAGCCCCAGCATTTT.

This sequence joins TRBV27 and TRBJ1-1, with D uncertain. CDR3 size: 15 residues. The V end lost 6 bases, the J end lost 3 bases, and 17 bases lay between the germline ends. Germline V gene sequence: CDR1 MNHEY, CDR2 SMNVEV (reference sequence). CDR3 sequence: CASSPLFRPDTEAFF. The DNA for the CDR3 is TGTGCCAGCAGCCCTCTATTCAGGCCGGACACTGAAGCTTTCTTT.

The chain couples TRBV9 to TRBJ1-1; 7 bases match TRBD1. Germline CDR1 and CDR2: SGDLS and YYNGEE. Losses at the gene ends were 3 bases for V and 6 bases for J; bases not matched to a gene: 2. The CDR3 length is 12 residues. The CDR3 bases are TGTGCCAGCAGCGAGACAGGGCCTGAAGCTTTCTTT. Encoded protein: CASSETGPEAFF.

This sequence joins TRBV27 and TRBJ1-5; 8 bases agree with TRBD1. The V and J ends lost 3 bases and 0 bases, in that order; junction bases with no gene match: 7. Per the germline V gene, CDR1 is MNHEY and CDR2 is SMNVEV (reference sequence). The CDR3 contains 17 residues. The CDR3 loop reads CASSLTGAGYSNQPQHF. CDR3 bases: TGTGCCAGCAGTTTGACAGGGGCGGGGTATAGCAATCAGCCCCAGCATTTT.

V is TRBV5-1 and J is TRBJ1-1, with D tentatively TRBD1 (5 bases). CDR1 and CDR2 (germline): SGHRS, YFSETQ. Trimming removed 1 base at V and 7 bases at J, with 14 bases between. This CDR3 comprises 14 residues. This CDR3 reads CASSLYPGGNEAFF. For the CDR3, the DNA is TGCGCCAGCAGCTTGTACCCGGGGGGGAATGAAGCTTTCTTT.

This rearrangement joins TRBV7-3 to TRBJ2-1; D uncertain. The CDR3 is made up of 12 amino acids. From germline, CDR1 is SGHTA and CDR2 FQGTGA. V lost 2 bases and J lost 9, with 8 bases in between. CDR3 region: CASSLGGIEQFF. The CDR3 DNA follows: TGTGCCAGCAGCTTAGGTGGCATTGAGCAGTTCTTC.